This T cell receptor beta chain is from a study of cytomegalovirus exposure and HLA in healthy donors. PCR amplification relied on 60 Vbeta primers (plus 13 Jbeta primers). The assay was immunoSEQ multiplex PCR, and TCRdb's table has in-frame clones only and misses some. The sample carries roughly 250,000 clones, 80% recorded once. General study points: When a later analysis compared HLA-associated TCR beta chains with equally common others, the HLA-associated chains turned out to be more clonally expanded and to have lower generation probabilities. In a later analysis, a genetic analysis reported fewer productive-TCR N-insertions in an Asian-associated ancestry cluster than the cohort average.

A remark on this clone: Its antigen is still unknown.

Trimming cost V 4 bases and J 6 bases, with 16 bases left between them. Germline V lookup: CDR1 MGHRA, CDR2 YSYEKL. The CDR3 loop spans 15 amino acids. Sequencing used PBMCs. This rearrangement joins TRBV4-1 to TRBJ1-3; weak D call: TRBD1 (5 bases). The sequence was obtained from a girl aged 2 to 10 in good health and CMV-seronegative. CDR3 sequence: CASSRMEGTKNTIYF. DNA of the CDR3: TGCGCCAGCAGCCGTATGGAGGGGACTAAAAACACCATATATTTT.